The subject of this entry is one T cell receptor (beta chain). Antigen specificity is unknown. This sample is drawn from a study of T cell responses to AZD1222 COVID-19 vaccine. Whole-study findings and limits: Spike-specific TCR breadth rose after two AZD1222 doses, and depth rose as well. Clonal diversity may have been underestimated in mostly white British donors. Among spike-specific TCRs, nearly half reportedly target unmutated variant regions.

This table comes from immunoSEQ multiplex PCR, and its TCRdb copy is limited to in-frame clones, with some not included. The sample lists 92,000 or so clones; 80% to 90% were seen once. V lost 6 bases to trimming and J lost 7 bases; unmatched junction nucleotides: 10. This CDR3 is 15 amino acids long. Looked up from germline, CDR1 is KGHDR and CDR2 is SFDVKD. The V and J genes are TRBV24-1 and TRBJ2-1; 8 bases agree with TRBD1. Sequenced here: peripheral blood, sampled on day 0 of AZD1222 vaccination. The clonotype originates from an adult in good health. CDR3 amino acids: CATSPLAGGENEQFF. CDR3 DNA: TGTGCCACCAGTCCTCTCGCAGGGGGCGAAAATGAGCAGTTCTTC.